This T cell receptor (beta chain) was captured in a study of cytomegalovirus exposure and HLA in healthy donors. Regarding the study as a whole: Productive status was seen about 90% or about 30% of the time for most TCR beta V segments in an earlier analysis. Follow-up analysis found HLA locus-dependent TCR association rates, highest for DRB1 and lowest for HLA-C.

CDR1 is MNHEY, CDR2 SMNVEV, per germline (reference sequence). Trimming removed 7 bases at V and 8 bases at J, with 38 bases between. The CDR3 is 20 residues long. 60 Vbeta and 13 Jbeta primers were used in PCR. Profiled with immunoSEQ multiplex PCR; TCRdb holds only in-frame clones, not every one. The sample lists around 120,000 clones; about 83% were seen once. Of note for this clone: What it binds is unknown.

The V gene is TRBV27, the J gene TRBJ1-2; D remains unclear. This TCR was recovered from a female donor in good health and CMV-seropositive. The sequencing sample was made of PBMCs. Here the CDR3 DNA reads TGTGCCAGCATCCCAAGTTTGGTCGACCGGTTTAGACTCAACTCTGGAGGCTACACCTTC. This sequence encodes CASIPSLVDRFRLNSGGYTF.